Below are 23 T cell receptor beta chains sequenced from a single sample in a study of Ad26.COV2.S vaccination and SARS-CoV-2 variants. Here immunoSEQ multiplex PCR was the method, and the copy in TCRdb shows in-frame clones only, minus some. The top ten hold approximately 2.5% of the sample, which has 430,000 or so clones, approximately 92% seen once. As for treatment: around 19 received Ad26.COV2.S at low or high dose, single or two shots; roughly 5 received placebo; per-sample allocation not given. Sample collection was performed on day 63 after the first vaccine or placebo injection. This material consisted of peripheral blood, taken in a trial of Ad26.COV2.S vaccine versus placebo. The receptors were gathered from a person between 18 and 65 years old who received the Ad26.COV2.S COVID-19 vaccine or a placebo.

The V call is TRBV15, the J call TRBJ2-4, with a tentative D call TRBD1 (5 bases). The ends were cut back, 1 base at V and 0 bases at J, with 10 bases in the middle. Germline CDR1 and CDR2: LNHNV and YYDKDF (reference sequence). CDR3 length: 16 residues. In DNA, the CDR3 is TGTGCCACCAGCAGAGGACAGAACCTAGCCAAAAACATTCAGTACTTC. Residues: CATSRGQNLAKNIQYF. The variable domain in full, with the rest retrieved from reference TRBV15 and TRBJ2-4, is DAMVIQNPRYQVTQFGKPVTLSCSQTLNHNVMYWYQQKSSQAPKLLFHYYDKDFNNEADTPDNFQSRRPNTSFCFLDIRSPGLGDTAMYLCATSRGQNLAKNIQYFGAGTRLSVL.

This chain links TRBV9 with TRBJ1-5, with D unclear. The CDR3 is 13 residues long. Trimming removed 2 bases from V and 9 bases from J, with 12 bases in between. Germline lookup yields CDR1 SGDLS and CDR2 YYNGEE. The CDR3 coding sequence is TGTGCCAGCAGCGTTTCCCCTAGTCCGCCCCAGCATTTT. Protein product: CASSVSPSPPQHF.

This clone was counted a few times. The genes are TRBV4-1 and TRBJ1-5; no definite D call. The germline CDR1 and CDR2 sequences are MGHRA and YSYEKL. The CDR3 extends over 14 amino acids. With 3 bases removed from V and 4 bases from J, the gap between germline ends came to 10 bases. The CDR3 reads CASSHRAINQPQHF. The CDR3 bases are TGCGCCAGCAGCCACCGGGCCATAAATCAGCCCCAGCATTTT.

The genes are TRBV5-4 and TRBJ2-3, with 8 bases matching TRBD1. The V gene end was trimmed by 2 bases and the J gene end by 4 bases; junction bases not matched to a gene: 6. This CDR3 region has 15 residues. Germline V CDR1 and CDR2: SGHNT, YYREEE (reference sequence). This CDR3 is CASSFRQGMADTQYF. DNA for the CDR3: TGTGCCAGCAGCTTCCGACAGGGGATGGCAGATACGCAGTATTTT. The whole variable domain, remainder taken from reference TRBV5-4 and TRBJ2-3, is ETGVTQSPTHLIKTRGQQVTLRCSSQSGHNTVSWYQQALGQGPQFIFQYYREEENGRGNFPPRFSGLQFPNYSSELNVNALELDDSALYLCASSFRQGMADTQYFGPGTRLTVL.

The rearrangement joins TRBV19 to TRBJ2-7; the D is unclear. V lost 5 bases to trimming and J lost 3 bases, with 11 bases between them. The length of the CDR3 is 13 residues. Per germline, CDR1 LNHDA and CDR2 SQIVND (reference sequence). CDR3 sequence (DNA): TGTGCCAGTAGTTTAAGCGTCGACTACGAGCAGTACTTC. It yields the protein CASSLSVDYEQYF.

The rearrangement joins TRBV6-5 to TRBJ1-1; tentatively, D is TRBD1 (6 bases). The CDR3 runs to 13 residues. The V end was cut by 5 bases, the J end by 12 bases, with 19 bases between. Germline V gives CDR1 MNHEY, CDR2 SVGAGI. The CDR3 is CASSPPGTNLPFF. The CDR3, as DNA: TGTGCCAGCAGTCCACCGGGGACAAATTTACCTTTCTTT.

The chain is built from TRBV2 and TRBJ1-2; D not certain. This CDR3 is 13 amino acids long. Germline lookup yields CDR1 SNHLY and CDR2 FYNNEI. Trimming removed 6 bases at V and 6 bases at J, with 14 bases between. The DNA for the CDR3 is TGTGCCAGCAGCCAACCCGCCGGAGATGGCTACACCTTC. Translated: CASSQPAGDGYTF.

This CDR3 reads CASSRTVREDTQYF. The CDR3, as DNA: TGTGCCAGCAGCAGGACTGTTCGAGAAGATACGCAGTATTTT. The chain employs TRBV4-2 and TRBJ2-3, with D perhaps TRBD2 (5 bases). V dropped 5 bases and J dropped 5 bases, with 14 bases sitting between them. Looked up from germline, CDR1 is LGHNA and CDR2 is YNFKEQ. The CDR3 length is 14 residues.

The DNA of the CDR3 is TGTGCCAGCAGGGGCATTGGGGGGAGAGGGGACACTGAAGCTTTCTTT. Amino acid sequence: CASRGIGGRGDTEAFF. This chain uses TRBV21-1 with TRBJ1-1. TRBV21-1 corresponds to a pseudogene. The CDR3 is 16 amino acids.

About this clone: Different DNA sequences within this sample yield the same CDR3. V usage is TRBV10-3 and J usage is TRBJ2-5; tentatively, D is TRBD2 (6 bases). Germline CDR1 and CDR2: ENHRY and SYGVKD. This CDR3 is built from 14 residues. V gave up 2 bases and J gave up 2 bases, with 9 bases separating them. This chain's CDR3 is CAISETLAQETQYF. CDR3 nucleotide sequence: TGTGCCATCAGTGAGACGCTAGCGCAAGAGACCCAGTACTTC.

V usage is TRBV10-1 and J usage is TRBJ2-7; D is undetermined. Germline-derived CDR1 and CDR2 are WNHNN and SYGVQD (reference sequence). The V end lost 4 bases, the J end lost 4 bases, and 26 bases lay between the germline ends. The CDR3 runs to 18 residues. CDR3 DNA: TGCGCCAGCAGTGTTCGGTCCGTCAGAATAGGAGTCGATTACGAGCAGTACGTC. This sequence encodes CASSVRSVRIGVDYEQYV.

V is TRBV5-1 and J is TRBJ1-4; D not resolved. V gave up 5 bases and J gave up 5 bases, with 10 bases separating them. Germline V gives CDR1 SGHRS, CDR2 YFSETQ. The CDR3 is made up of 13 amino acids. The CDR3, as DNA: TGCGCCAGCAGGGCCGATCCGAATGAAAAACTGTTTTTT. It translates to CASRADPNEKLFF.

This CDR3 reads CASKGSGFYNEQFF. The CDR3 DNA reads TGTGCCAGCAAGGGAAGCGGGTTCTACAATGAGCAGTTCTTC. The rearrangement uses TRBV27 and TRBJ2-1, with a possible D match to TRBD2 (6 bases). Per the germline V gene, CDR1 is MNHEY and CDR2 is SMNVEV (reference sequence). The CDR3 extends over 14 amino acids. V was clipped by 7 bases and J by 3 bases, with 13 bases between them.

The V call is TRBV28, the J call TRBJ1-1; D is uncertain. CDR1 is MDHEN, CDR2 SYDVKM, per germline. This CDR3 comprises 14 residues. V lost 6 bases and J 4 bases, leaving 15 bases between the germline ends. The CDR3 sequence is CASSPGPQATEAFF. Written as DNA, the CDR3 is TGTGCCAGCAGCCCGGGCCCCCAGGCCACTGAAGCTTTCTTT.

Here the CDR3 DNA reads TGTGCCAGCAGTTACCCCATTTTCTTTCCCAGCCCCGGAGGACGGGGCTACGAGCAGTACGTC. It codes for CASSYPIFFPSPGGRGYEQYV. The rearrangement uses TRBV6-2 or TRBV6-3 and TRBJ2-7; a weak D match, TRBD2 (5 bases). V was pared by 2 bases and J by 3 bases, with 32 bases between. CDR1 MNHEY and CDR2 SVGEGT come from the germline V gene. CDR3 length equals 21 residues.

This chain joins TRBV28 and TRBJ2-3; unclear D gene. The CDR3 has 12 amino acids. Germline assignment: CDR1 MDHEN and CDR2 SYDVKM. Deletions cut 6 bases from V and 6 bases from J, with 10 bases between. CDR3 in DNA: TGTGCCAGCAGCCGTCTTGAGGATACGCAGTATTTT. Protein sequence: CASSRLEDTQYF.

This clone has a single count. The chain carries TRBV14 and TRBJ1-2; D is possibly TRBD1 (6 bases). Germline values: CDR1 SGHDN, CDR2 FVKESK. The CDR3 covers 12 residues. V lost 4 bases to trimming and J lost 5 bases, with 8 bases between them. This CDR3 is CASSPQGYGYTF. Written as DNA, the CDR3 is TGTGCCAGCAGCCCCCAGGGGTATGGCTACACCTTC.

The chain joins TRBV9 to TRBJ2-5, with D unresolved. The V and J ends lost 0 bases and 4 bases respectively, with 13 bases between them. From germline, CDR1 is SGDLS and CDR2 YYNGEE. The CDR3 spans 15 residues. CDR3 sequence reads: CASSVAGVRVETQYF. CDR3 nucleotide sequence: TGTGCCAGCAGCGTAGCCGGAGTCAGAGTAGAGACCCAGTACTTC.

The V call is TRBV5-1, the J call TRBJ2-7; the match to TRBD2 covers 12 bases. Trimming removed 0 bases from V and 4 bases from J; junction bases left unmatched: 5. The germline V gene has CDR1 SGHRS and CDR2 YFSETQ. CDR3 length: 16 residues. CDR3 region: CASSLVRTSGAYEQYF. CDR3 nucleotides: TGCGCCAGCAGCTTGGTGCGGACTAGCGGGGCATACGAGCAGTACTTC.

The J gene is TRBJ1-1, the V gene TRBV5-6; D is unclear. The CDR3 sequence is 13 residues long. Germline-derived CDR1 and CDR2 are SGHDT and YYEEEE. The V and J ends lost 4 bases and 12 bases respectively, with 19 bases between them. Here the CDR3 reads CASSPGDLIRTFF. DNA for the CDR3: TGTGCCAGCAGCCCCGGAGACCTGATTCGGACTTTCTTT. Complete variable domain (other parts from reference TRBV5-6 and TRBJ1-1): DAGVTQSPTHLIKTRGQQVTLRCSPKSGHDTVSWYQQALGQGPQFIFQYYEEEERQRGNFPDRFSGHQFPNYSSELNVNALLLGDSALYLCASSPGDLIRTFFGQGTRLTVV.

This clone was seen just once. J is TRBJ2-1 and V is TRBV25-1; a possible D gene is TRBD1 (6 bases). The CDR3 extends over 15 amino acids. Deletions cut 1 base from V and 9 bases from J, with 16 bases between. Germline loops: CDR1 MGHDK, CDR2 SYGVNS. The CDR3 here is CASSELGAKGTEQFF. In DNA form, the CDR3 reads TGTGCCAGCAGTGAATTGGGGGCCAAAGGGACTGAGCAGTTCTTC. Together with reference TRBV25-1 and TRBJ2-1, the CDR3 gives the full variable domain: EADIYQTPRYLVIGTGKKITLECSQTMGHDKMYWYQQDPGMELHLIHYSYGVNSTEKGDLSSESTVSRIRTEHFPLTLESARPSHTSQYLCASSELGAKGTEQFFGPGTRLTVL.

This chain connects TRBV10-3 to TRBJ2-3; 8 positions agree with TRBD2. V lost 6 bases, J lost 1 base, and 9 bases stayed unmatched. The V gene's germline CDR1 is ENHRY and CDR2 SYGVKD. This CDR3 has 16 residues. CDR3 protein: CAIRSTSARRTDTQYF. CDR3 sequence (DNA): TGTGCCATCAGGTCGACTAGCGCGCGGCGCACAGATACGCAGTATTTT.

Comment on this clone: Other DNA sequences in the sample encode the same CDR3. This chain joins TRBV2 and TRBJ1-5, with D unresolved. The V end was cut by 3 bases, the J end by 2 bases, with 5 bases between. CDR1 is SNHLY, CDR2 FYNNEI, per germline. CDR3 length: 13 residues. The chain's CDR3 is CASSDEGNQPQHF. The CDR3 DNA is TGTGCCAGCAGTGACGAGGGCAATCAGCCCCAGCATTTT. The whole variable domain, remainder taken from reference TRBV2 and TRBJ1-5, is EPEVTQTPSHQVTQMGQEVILRCVPISNHLYFYWYRQILGQKVEFLVSFYNNEISEKSEIFDDQFSVERPDGSNFTLKIRSTKLEDSAMYFCASSDEGNQPQHFGDGTRLSIL.